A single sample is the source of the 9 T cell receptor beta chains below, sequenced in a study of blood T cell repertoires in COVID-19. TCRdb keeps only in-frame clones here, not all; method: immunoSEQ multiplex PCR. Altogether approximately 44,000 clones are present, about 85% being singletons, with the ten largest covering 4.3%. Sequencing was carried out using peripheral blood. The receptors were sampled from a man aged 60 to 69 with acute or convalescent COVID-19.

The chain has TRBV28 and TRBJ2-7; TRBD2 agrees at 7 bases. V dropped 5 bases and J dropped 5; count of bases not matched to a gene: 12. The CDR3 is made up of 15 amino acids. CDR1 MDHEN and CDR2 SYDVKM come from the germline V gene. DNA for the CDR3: TGTGCCAGCAGTCCCCCAGGCGGGGGAGTGCACGAGCAGTACTTC. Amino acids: CASSPPGGGVHEQYF.

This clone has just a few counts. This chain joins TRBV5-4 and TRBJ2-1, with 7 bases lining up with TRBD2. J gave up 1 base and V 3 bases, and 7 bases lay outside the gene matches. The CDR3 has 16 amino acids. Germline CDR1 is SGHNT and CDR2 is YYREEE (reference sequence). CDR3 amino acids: CASSSEVGGSYNEQFF. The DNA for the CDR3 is TGTGCCAGCAGCTCGGAGGTGGGAGGGTCCTACAATGAGCAGTTCTTC.

As DNA, the CDR3 is TGCAGCGTTGGAGACAGCTCCTACGAGCAGTACTTC. Protein sequence: CSVGDSSYEQYF. This sequence joins TRBV29-1 and TRBJ2-7, with D possibly being TRBD1 (5 bases). Germline V gene lookup returns CDR1 SQVTM and CDR2 ANQGSEA. The CDR3 consists of 12 residues. Trimming took 4 bases from V and 0 from J, leaving 7 bases between them.

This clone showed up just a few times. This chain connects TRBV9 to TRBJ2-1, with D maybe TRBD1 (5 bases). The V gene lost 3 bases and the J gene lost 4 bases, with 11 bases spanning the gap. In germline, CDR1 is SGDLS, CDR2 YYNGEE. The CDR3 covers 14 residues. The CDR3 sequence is CASSERTGYNEQFF. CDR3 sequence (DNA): TGTGCCAGCAGCGAAAGAACAGGTTACAATGAGCAGTTCTTC.

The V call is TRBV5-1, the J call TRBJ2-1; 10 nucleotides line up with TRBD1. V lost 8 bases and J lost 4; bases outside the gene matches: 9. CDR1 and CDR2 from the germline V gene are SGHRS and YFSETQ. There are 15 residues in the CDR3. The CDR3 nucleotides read TGCGCCAGTTCCATGACAGGGGGCACGTACAATGAGCAGTTCTTC. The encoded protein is CASSMTGGTYNEQFF. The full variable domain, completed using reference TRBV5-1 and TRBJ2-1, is KAGVTQTPRYLIKTRGQQVTLSCSPISGHRSVSWYQQTPGQGLQFLFEYFSETQRNKGNFPGRFSGRQFSNSRSEMNVSTLELGDSALYLCASSMTGGTYNEQFFGPGTRLTVL.

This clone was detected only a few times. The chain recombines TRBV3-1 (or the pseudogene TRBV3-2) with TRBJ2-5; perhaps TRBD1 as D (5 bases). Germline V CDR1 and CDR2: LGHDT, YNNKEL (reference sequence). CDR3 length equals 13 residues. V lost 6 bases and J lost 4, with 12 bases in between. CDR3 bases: TGTGCCAGCAGTCTAGGAAGGGGAGAGACCCAGTACTTC. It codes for CASSLGRGETQYF.

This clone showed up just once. The CDR3 here is CASTGRQLNSPLHF. In DNA form, the CDR3 reads TGTGCCAGCACAGGTCGGCAGTTAAATTCACCCCTCCACTTT. The V gene is TRBV2, the J gene TRBJ1-6; unclear D gene. Deletions cut 7 bases from V and 7 bases from J, with 14 bases between. This CDR3 contains 14 residues. Per germline, CDR1 SNHLY and CDR2 FYNNEI.

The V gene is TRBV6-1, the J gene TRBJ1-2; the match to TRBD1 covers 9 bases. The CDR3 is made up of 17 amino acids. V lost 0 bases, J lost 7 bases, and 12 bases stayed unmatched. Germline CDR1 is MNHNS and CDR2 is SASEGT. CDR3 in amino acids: CASSEAPLLGTGSGYTF. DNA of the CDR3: TGTGCCAGCAGTGAAGCGCCTTTGCTAGGGACAGGGAGTGGCTACACCTTC.

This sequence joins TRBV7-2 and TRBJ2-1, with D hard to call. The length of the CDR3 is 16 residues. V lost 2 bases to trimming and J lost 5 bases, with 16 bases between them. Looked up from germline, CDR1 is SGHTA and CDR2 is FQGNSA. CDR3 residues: CASSLRPREANNEQFF. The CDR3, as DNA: TGTGCCAGCAGCTTAAGGCCTAGAGAAGCGAACAATGAGCAGTTCTTC.